Included here is one TCR beta chain sequence, with context. Its target is not known. Using immunoSEQ multiplex PCR, the repertoire was profiled, and TCRdb retains in-frame clones only, with some absent. The table records roughly 150,000 clones, just under 95% of them present only once. The data stem from a study of T cell responses to AZD1222 COVID-19 vaccine. For the study at large: Pooled together were second doses at about 4 or about 12 weeks.

This CDR3 has 18 amino acids. Germline assignment: CDR1 MNHNY and CDR2 SVGAGI (reference sequence). V was trimmed by 5 bases and J by 0 bases, leaving 20 bases between them. Overall study results and limits: Just a handful of AZD1222 recipients were seropositive at baseline.

The chain couples TRBV6-6 to TRBJ2-1, with D possibly TRBD1 on 5 matching bases. The receptor was derived from an adult in good health. The sequencing here drew on peripheral blood, taken on day 0 of AZD1222 vaccination. The CDR3 DNA is TGTGCCAGCAGTCCCTGGACACCGCCTCCTAGCTCCTACAATGAGCAGTTCTTC. Protein: CASSPWTPPPSSYNEQFF.